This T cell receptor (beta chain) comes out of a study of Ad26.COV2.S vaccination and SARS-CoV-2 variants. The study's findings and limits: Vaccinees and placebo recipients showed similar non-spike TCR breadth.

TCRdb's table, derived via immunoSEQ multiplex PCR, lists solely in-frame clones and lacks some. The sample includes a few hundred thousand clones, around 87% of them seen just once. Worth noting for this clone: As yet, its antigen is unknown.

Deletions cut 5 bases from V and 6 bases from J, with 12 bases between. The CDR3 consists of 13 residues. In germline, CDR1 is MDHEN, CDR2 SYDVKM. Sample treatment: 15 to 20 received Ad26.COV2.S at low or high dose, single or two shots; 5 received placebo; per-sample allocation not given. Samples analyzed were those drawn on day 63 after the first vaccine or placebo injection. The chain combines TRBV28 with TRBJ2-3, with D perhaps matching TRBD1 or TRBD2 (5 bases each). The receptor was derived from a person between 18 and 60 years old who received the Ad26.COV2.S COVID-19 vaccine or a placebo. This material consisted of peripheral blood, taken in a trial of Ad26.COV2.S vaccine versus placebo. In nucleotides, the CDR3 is TGTGCCAGCAGTCGAAACGAGGGGGATACGCAGTATTTT. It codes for CASSRNEGDTQYF.